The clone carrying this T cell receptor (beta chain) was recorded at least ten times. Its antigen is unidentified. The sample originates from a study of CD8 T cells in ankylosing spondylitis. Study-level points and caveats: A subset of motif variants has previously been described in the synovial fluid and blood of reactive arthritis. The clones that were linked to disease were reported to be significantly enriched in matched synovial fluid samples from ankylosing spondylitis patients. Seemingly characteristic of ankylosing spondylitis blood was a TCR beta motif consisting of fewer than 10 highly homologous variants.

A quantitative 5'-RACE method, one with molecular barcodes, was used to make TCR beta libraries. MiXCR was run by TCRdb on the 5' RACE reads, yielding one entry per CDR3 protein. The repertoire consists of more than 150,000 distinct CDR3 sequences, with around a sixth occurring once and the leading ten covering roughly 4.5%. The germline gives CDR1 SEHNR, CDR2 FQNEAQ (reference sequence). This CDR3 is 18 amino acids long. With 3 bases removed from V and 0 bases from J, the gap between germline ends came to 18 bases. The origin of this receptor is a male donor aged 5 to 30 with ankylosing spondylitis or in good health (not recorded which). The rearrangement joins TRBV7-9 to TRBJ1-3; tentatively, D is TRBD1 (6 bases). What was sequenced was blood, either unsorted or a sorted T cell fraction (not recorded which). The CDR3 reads CASSFQGQKTSSGNTIYF. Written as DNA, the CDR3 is TGTGCCAGCAGCTTCCAAGGACAGAAGACTAGCTCTGGAAACACCATATATTTT. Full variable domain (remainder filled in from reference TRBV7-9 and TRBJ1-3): DTGVSQNPRHKITKRGQNVTFRCDPISEHNRLYWYRQTLGQGPEFLTYFQNEAQLEKSRLLSDRFSAERPKGSFSTLEIQRTEQGDSAMYLCASSFQGQKTSSGNTIYFGEGSWLTVV.